One and the same sample provided the 6 T cell receptor beta chains below, sequenced in a study of T cells in Graves' hyperthyroidism and ophthalmopathy. RNA transcripts yielded amplified TCR beta CDR3 regions. With the HTBI primer set, the TCR CDR3 went through a first round of RT-PCR. In TCRdb, the multiplex PCR reads were re-called with MiXCR into one record per CDR3 protein. This sample has roughly 180,000 distinct CDR3 sequences, with 17% found just once. Sequencing input: blood. The receptors were gathered from a woman between 50 and 59 years old with Graves' hyperthyroidism.

This clonotype has more than one count but fewer than ten. The chain is built from TRBV6-1 and TRBJ1-2; D is unresolved. CDR3 length equals 15 residues. Germline lookup yields CDR1 MNHNS and CDR2 SASEGT. Trimming shortened V by 2 bases and J by 0 bases, and 10 bases separated the two germline ends. DNA of the CDR3: TGTGCCAGCAGTGAACGGGCAGGATCTAACTATGGCTACACCTTC. Protein sequence: CASSERAGSNYGYTF.

This clonotype was detected many times. CDR3 protein: CASSLVTNSPLHF. CDR3 bases: TGTGCCAGCAGCTTAGTGACTAATTCACCCCTCCACTTT. The V and J genes are TRBV7-2 and TRBJ1-6; D gene ambiguous. V lost 1 base and J 6 bases, leaving 4 bases between the germline ends. CDR3 length: 13 residues. Germline V gives CDR1 SGHTA, CDR2 FQGNSA.

In its sample, this clonotype was seen many times. The chain combines TRBV6-1 with TRBJ1-3, with 7 bases lining up with TRBD1. J lost 4 bases, V lost 6 bases, and 6 bases had no gene match. This CDR3 contains 14 residues. The V gene's germline CDR1 is MNHNS and CDR2 SASEGT. DNA for the CDR3: TGTGCCAGCAGGTTGACAGGGTTCGGAAACACCATATATTTT. Protein sequence: CASRLTGFGNTIYF.

The chain uses TRBV7-9 and TRBJ1-3, with a tentative D call TRBD1 (6 bases). V shed 5 bases and J shed 4 bases, with 15 bases lying between them. This CDR3 is built from 15 residues. The germline V gene has CDR1 SEHNR and CDR2 FQNEAQ (reference sequence). This chain's CDR3 is CASSATGIIGNTIYF. CDR3 in DNA: TGTGCCAGCAGCGCTACAGGGATAATAGGAAACACCATATATTTT.

The chain carries TRBV4-1 and TRBJ1-1; TRBD1 matches at 9 bases. This CDR3 region has 17 residues. CDR1 is MGHRA and CDR2 is YSYEKL in the germline V gene. V dropped 2 bases and J dropped 1; count of bases not matched to a gene: 8. CDR3 DNA: TGCGCCAGCAGCCAACCGGACAGGGGTTCGGGGAACACTGAAGCTTTCTTT. This translates into CASSQPDRGSGNTEAFF.

This clonotype was observed at least ten times. The CDR3 bases are TGTGCCAGCAGCATTGGACAGGGGGCAGATGAGCAGTTCTTC. Translated: CASSIGQGADEQFF. The chain uses TRBV7-9 and TRBJ2-1, with TRBD1 identical over 11 bases. The junction had 5 bases not matched to a gene; V was cut back by 5 bases and J by 8 bases. Germline CDR1 is SEHNR and CDR2 is FQNEAQ (reference sequence). The CDR3 extends over 14 amino acids.